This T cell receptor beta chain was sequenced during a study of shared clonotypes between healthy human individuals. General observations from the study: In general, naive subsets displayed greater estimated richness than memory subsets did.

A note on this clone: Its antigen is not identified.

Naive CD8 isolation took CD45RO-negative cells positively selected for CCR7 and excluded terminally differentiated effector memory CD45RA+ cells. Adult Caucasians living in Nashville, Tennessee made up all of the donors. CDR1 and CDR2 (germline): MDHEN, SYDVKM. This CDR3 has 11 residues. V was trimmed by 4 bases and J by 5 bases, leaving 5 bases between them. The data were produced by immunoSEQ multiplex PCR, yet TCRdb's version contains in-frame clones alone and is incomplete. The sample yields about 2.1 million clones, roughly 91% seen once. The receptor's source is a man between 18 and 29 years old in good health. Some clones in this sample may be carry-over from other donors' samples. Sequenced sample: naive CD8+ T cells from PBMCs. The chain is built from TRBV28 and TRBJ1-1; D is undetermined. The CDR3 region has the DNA TGTGCCAGCAGTTGGGAAACTGAAGCTTTCTTT. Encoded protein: CASSWETEAFF.